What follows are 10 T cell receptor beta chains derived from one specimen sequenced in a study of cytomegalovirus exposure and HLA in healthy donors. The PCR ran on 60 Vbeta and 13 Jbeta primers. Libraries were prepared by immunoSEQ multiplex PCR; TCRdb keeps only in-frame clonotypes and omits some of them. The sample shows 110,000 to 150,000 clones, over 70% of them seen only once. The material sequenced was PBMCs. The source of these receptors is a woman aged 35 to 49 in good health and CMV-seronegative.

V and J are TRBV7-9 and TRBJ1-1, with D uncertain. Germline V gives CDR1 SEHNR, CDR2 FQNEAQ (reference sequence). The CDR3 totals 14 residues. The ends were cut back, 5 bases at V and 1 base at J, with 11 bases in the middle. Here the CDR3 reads CASSRQQENTEAFF. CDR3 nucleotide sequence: TGTGCCAGCAGCCGCCAACAAGAGAACACTGAAGCTTTCTTT. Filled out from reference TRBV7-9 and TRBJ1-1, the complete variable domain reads DTGVSQNPRHKITKRGQNVTFRCDPISEHNRLYWYRQTLGQGPEFLTYFQNEAQLEKSRLLSDRFSAERPKGSFSTLEIQRTEQGDSAMYLCASSRQQENTEAFFGQGTRLTVV.

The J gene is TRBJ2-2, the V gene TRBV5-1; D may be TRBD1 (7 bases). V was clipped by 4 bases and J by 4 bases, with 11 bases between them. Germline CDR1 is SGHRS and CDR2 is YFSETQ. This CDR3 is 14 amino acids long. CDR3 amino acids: CASSAGQITGELFF. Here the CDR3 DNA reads TGCGCCAGCAGCGCGGGACAGATCACCGGGGAGCTGTTTTTT. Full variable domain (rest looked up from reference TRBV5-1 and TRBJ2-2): KAGVTQTPRYLIKTRGQQVTLSCSPISGHRSVSWYQQTPGQGLQFLFEYFSETQRNKGNFPGRFSGRQFSNSRSEMNVSTLELGDSALYLCASSAGQITGELFFGEGSRLTVL.

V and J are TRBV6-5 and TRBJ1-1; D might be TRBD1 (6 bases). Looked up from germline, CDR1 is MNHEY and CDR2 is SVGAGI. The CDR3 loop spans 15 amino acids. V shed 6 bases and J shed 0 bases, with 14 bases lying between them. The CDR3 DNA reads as TGTGCCAGCAGACAGGACAGCTCCATGAACACTGAAGCTTTCTTT. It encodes CASRQDSSMNTEAFF.

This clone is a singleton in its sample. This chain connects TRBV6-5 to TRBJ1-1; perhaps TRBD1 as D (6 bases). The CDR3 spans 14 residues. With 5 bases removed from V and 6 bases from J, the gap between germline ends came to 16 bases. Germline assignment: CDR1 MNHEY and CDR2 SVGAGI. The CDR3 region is CASSDRWRFAEAFF. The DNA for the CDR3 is TGTGCCAGCAGTGACAGGTGGAGATTCGCTGAAGCTTTCTTT.

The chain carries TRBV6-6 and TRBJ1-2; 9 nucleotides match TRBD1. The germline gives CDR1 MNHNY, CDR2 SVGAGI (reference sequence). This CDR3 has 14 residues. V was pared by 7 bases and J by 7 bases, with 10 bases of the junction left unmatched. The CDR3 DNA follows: TGTGCCAGCAAGGCTGGAACAGGGGGCCCTGGCTACACCTTC. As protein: CASKAGTGGPGYTF.

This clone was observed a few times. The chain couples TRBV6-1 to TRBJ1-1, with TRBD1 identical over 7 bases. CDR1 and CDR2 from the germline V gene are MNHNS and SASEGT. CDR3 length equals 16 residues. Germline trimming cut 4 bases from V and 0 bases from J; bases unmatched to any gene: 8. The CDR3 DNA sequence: TGTGCCAGCAGTGGGAACAGGGGCGCCTTGAACACTGAAGCTTTCTTT. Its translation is CASSGNRGALNTEAFF.

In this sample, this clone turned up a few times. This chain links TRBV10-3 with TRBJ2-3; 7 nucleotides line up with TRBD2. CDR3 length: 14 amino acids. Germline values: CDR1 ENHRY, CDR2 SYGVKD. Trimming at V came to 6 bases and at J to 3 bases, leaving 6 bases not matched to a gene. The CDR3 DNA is TGTGCCATCAGCCCAGTGGGGGGGACAGATACGCAGTATTTT. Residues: CAISPVGGTDTQYF.

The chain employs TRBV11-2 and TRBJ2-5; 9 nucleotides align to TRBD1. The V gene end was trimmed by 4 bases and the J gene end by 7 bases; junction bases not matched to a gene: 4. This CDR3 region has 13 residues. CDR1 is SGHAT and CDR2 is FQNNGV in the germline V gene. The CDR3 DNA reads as TGTGCCAGCAGCTCCGGGACAGGGAGGACCCAGTACTTC. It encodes CASSSGTGRTQYF.

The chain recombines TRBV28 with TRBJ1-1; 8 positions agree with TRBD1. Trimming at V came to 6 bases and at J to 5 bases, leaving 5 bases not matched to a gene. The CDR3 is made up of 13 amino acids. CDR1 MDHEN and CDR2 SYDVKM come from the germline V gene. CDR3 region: CASRAGGRTEAFF. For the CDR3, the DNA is TGTGCCAGCAGAGCAGGGGGCCGGACTGAAGCTTTCTTT.

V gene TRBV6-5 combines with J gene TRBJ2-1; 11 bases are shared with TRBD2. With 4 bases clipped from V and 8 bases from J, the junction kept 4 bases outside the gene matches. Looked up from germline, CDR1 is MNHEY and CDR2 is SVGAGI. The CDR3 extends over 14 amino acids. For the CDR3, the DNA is TGTGCCAGCAGTTGGTCTAGCGGGAGGTATGAGCAGTTCTTC. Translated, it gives CASSWSSGRYEQFF.